This T cell receptor (beta chain) was captured by sequencing in a study of blood T cell repertoires in COVID-19. Study summary: From the United States, Italy and Spain came samples of acute and convalescent COVID-19. Sources were T cells, B-cell-depleted T cells, or PBMCs; the material itself was cDNA or gDNA.

Original data processing: It was from reference gene primer amplification that nucleated cell counts were estimated. Produced via immunoSEQ multiplex PCR; TCRdb's table is partial and in-frame only. From that table come the V and J calls and clone size; the DNA was used to work out D and trimming. The profile shows under 300,000 clones, roughly 80% of them singletons. Germline lookup yields CDR1 MGHDK and CDR2 SYGVNS. The V end was cut by 8 bases, the J end by 6 bases, with 19 bases between. The CDR3 contains 14 residues. The genes are TRBV25-1 and TRBJ2-5; no firm D call. The TCR sequence derives from a woman aged 18 to 35 with acute or convalescent COVID-19. Material for sequencing was peripheral blood. CDR3 bases: TGTGCCAGCGGATTCAAAGACTGGATAAAGACCCAGTACTTC. This codes for CASGFKDWIKTQYF.